This TCR beta chain was sequenced for a study of control samples from healthy donors and cancer patients. Using immunoSEQ multiplex PCR, the repertoire was profiled, and TCRdb retains in-frame clones only, with some absent. The repertoire includes 150,000 to 200,000 clones, about nine tenths of them detected once, and over 1.2% sits in the top ten. This CDR3 is 14 amino acids long. CDR1 MNHEY and CDR2 SVGAGI come from the germline V gene. With 0 bases clipped from V and 4 bases from J, the junction kept 2 bases outside the gene matches. V usage is TRBV6-5 and J usage is TRBJ1-1; TRBD1 agrees at 7 bases. The sequenced material came from blood. The TCR comes from a woman aged 25 to 39 in good health. Here the CDR3 reads CASSYSTGSTEAFF. Here the CDR3 DNA reads TGTGCCAGCAGTTACTCGACAGGGAGCACTGAAGCTTTCTTT.